The present entry profiles one T cell receptor (beta chain) with its context. Its antigen is as yet unknown. The sample comes from a study of blood T cells in healthy people across ages. Findings and limits, study-wide: Whereas aged donors had fewer naive CD4+ cells, long-lived donors had more of them and higher diversity.

Trimming pared 2 bases from V and 3 bases from J, leaving 11 bases between. The length of the CDR3 is 14 residues. The germline gives CDR1 LGHDT, CDR2 YNNKEL (reference sequence). Through a sample-barcoded 5' primer and a J-beta primer mix, a second PCR was run for roughly 7 to 12 cycles. Carrying 12 random nucleotides, a template-switch adaptor labeled each individual cDNA molecule. TCRdb re-called the 5' RACE reads through MiXCR, storing one row per CDR3 protein. This sample has about 940,000 distinct CDR3 sequences, with around 46% found just once. The sample, about 9.2 milliliters of peripheral blood, was drawn from each donor.

The sequence came from a young man in good health. The rearrangement links TRBV3-1 to TRBJ2-7, with D unresolved. The sample taken for sequencing was blood. This chain's CDR3 is CASSQIGRGYEQYF. The CDR3 DNA follows: TGTGCCAGCAGCCAAATTGGGCGTGGCTACGAGCAGTACTTC.